Below, 32 T cell receptor beta chains from the same sample are listed, as sequenced in a study of T-cell memory formation after mild COVID-19. TCRdb ran MiXCR on the 5' RACE reads and lists one entry per CDR3 protein. The table shows tens of thousands of distinct CDR3 sequences, with over 11% occurring only once. The sample comprised PBMCs or a T cell subset sorted from them (not recorded which). The receptors come from an adult woman who had mild COVID-19 (a few samples of this study predate the infection). Cell type and time point are not known.

The table lists this clonotype with a few counts. This chain links TRBV19 with TRBJ2-7; D could derive from TRBD1 or TRBD2 (5 bases each). CDR3 length equals 13 residues. CDR1 is LNHDA and CDR2 is SQIVND in the germline V gene (reference sequence). V shed 3 bases and J shed 2 bases, with 8 bases lying between them. The CDR3 reads CASSIGTAYEQYF. For the CDR3, the DNA is TGTGCCAGTAGTATCGGGACGGCCTACGAGCAGTACTTC.

This clonotype was counted once. The chain combines TRBV5-1 with TRBJ1-1; possibly TRBD1 for D (5 bases). The CDR3 runs to 11 residues. Germline values: CDR1 SGHRS, CDR2 YFSETQ. Between the trimmed V and J ends, which lost 5 bases and 8 bases, there was a span of 10 bases. CDR3 loop: CASRSRAEAFF. CDR3 nucleotides: TGCGCCAGCAGGAGCAGGGCGGAAGCTTTCTTT.

This chain uses TRBV12-3 or TRBV12-4 with TRBJ2-7; 7 nucleotides align to TRBD1. V was pared by 5 bases and J by 3 bases, with 7 bases of the junction left unmatched. The CDR3 runs 14 residues. The CDR3 DNA is TGTGCCAGCAGTCCCCGGGACAGCAGCTACGAGCAGTACTTC. Translating it yields CASSPRDSSYEQYF.

J is TRBJ2-7 and V is TRBV25-1; either TRBD1 or TRBD2 may fit D (6 bases each). Germline values: CDR1 MGHDK, CDR2 SYGVNS. This CDR3 is built from 15 residues. V dropped 8 bases and J dropped 4 bases, with 21 bases sitting between them. CDR3: CASRVYGGLAYEQYF. For the CDR3, the DNA is TGTGCCAGCCGAGTCTACGGGGGCCTGGCTTACGAGCAGTACTTC.

The V and J genes are TRBV14 and TRBJ2-7; a weak D match, TRBD1 (6 bases). CDR3 length equals 17 residues. Germline loops: CDR1 SGHDN, CDR2 FVKESK. Trimming took 3 bases from V and 4 from J, leaving 22 bases between them. The CDR3 nucleotides are TGTGCCAGCAGCCAGCAGGTACCGGGACACCCTCTTTACGAGCAGTACTTC. Its translation: CASSQQVPGHPLYEQYF.

This clonotype was seen repeatedly, ten times or more. CDR3 sequence: CASSFGQGANQPQHF. Written as DNA, the CDR3 is TGTGCCAGCAGCTTCGGACAGGGAGCAAATCAGCCCCAGCATTTT. The chain employs TRBV7-2 and TRBJ1-5, with TRBD1 matching 8 bases. Unmatched junction bases numbered 5, after V lost 3 bases and J lost 4 bases. The CDR3 is 15 amino acids. Germline V gene data show CDR1 as SGHTA and CDR2 as FQGNSA. Variable domain in full (rest from reference TRBV7-2 and TRBJ1-5): GAGVSQSPSNKVTEKGKDVELRCDPISGHTALYWYRQSLGQGLEFLIYFQGNSAPDKSGLPSDRFSAERTGGSVSTLTIQRTQQEDSAVYLCASSFGQGANQPQHFGDGTRLSIL.

The chain recombines TRBV3-1 with TRBJ1-2, with 8 positions matching TRBD1. From germline, CDR1 is LGHDT and CDR2 YNNKEL (reference sequence). The CDR3 consists of 14 residues. Unmatched junction bases numbered 1, after V lost 1 base and J lost 3 bases. CDR3 nucleotide sequence: TGTGCCAGCAGCCAAGGGGGACAGGACTATGGCTACACCTTC. Translation gives CASSQGGQDYGYTF.

In its sample, this clonotype was seen a few times. The chain uses TRBV19 and TRBJ2-7; D uncertain. The CDR3 consists of 15 residues. V lost 3 bases and J 0 bases, leaving 12 bases between the germline ends. Per germline, CDR1 LNHDA and CDR2 SQIVND (reference sequence). CDR3 residues: CASSIFHQSSYEQYF. The CDR3 DNA reads as TGTGCCAGTAGTATTTTCCATCAAAGCTCCTACGAGCAGTACTTC. Filled out from reference TRBV19 and TRBJ2-7, the complete variable domain reads DGGITQSPKYLFRKEGQNVTLSCEQNLNHDAMYWYRQDPGQGLRLIYYSQIVNDFQKGDIAEGYSVSREKKESFPLTVTSAQKNPTAFYLCASSIFHQSSYEQYFGPGTRLTVT.

This chain joins TRBV5-1 and TRBJ1-1, with D perhaps matching TRBD1 (5 bases). The CDR3 runs to 17 residues. V lost 0 bases to trimming and J lost 5 bases, with 20 bases between them. Germline V gene sequence: CDR1 SGHRS, CDR2 YFSETQ. CDR3 region: CASSLVSGAVGWTEAFF. The CDR3 DNA follows: TGCGCCAGCAGCTTGGTCTCTGGGGCTGTTGGTTGGACTGAAGCTTTCTTT.

This clonotype has only a few counts. The gene calls are TRBV4-1 and TRBJ2-5, with TRBD1 matching 9 bases. This CDR3 has 15 residues. V was clipped by 3 bases and J by 1 base; unmatched bases: 3. Looked up from germline, CDR1 is MGHRA and CDR2 is YSYEKL. The CDR3 DNA reads as TGCGCCAGCAGCCAGGACAGGGGATCCCAAGAGACCCAGTACTTC. Translating gives CASSQDRGSQETQYF.

This clonotype was found a few times. This chain links TRBV7-9 with TRBJ1-2; 10 bases line up with TRBD1. CDR1 is SEHNR, CDR2 FQNEAQ, per germline (reference sequence). CDR3 length: 17 amino acids. V lost 5 bases and J lost 5; bases outside the gene matches: 14. CDR3 loop: CASSGTGDVWAAYGYTF. DNA for the CDR3: TGTGCCAGCAGCGGGACAGGGGACGTATGGGCGGCATATGGCTACACCTTC.

This clonotype turned up a few times. V usage is TRBV11-3 and J usage is TRBJ2-7; tentative D call: TRBD1 (6 bases). This CDR3 has 13 residues. The germline V and J ends were trimmed by 1 base and 7 bases, with 11 bases remaining between them. CDR1 SGHNT and CDR2 YENEEA come from the germline V gene. The CDR3 DNA reads TGTGCCAGCAGCTTAGGATCAGGGGTGGAGCAGTACTTC. This codes for CASSLGSGVEQYF. Full variable domain (missing parts from reference TRBV11-3 and TRBJ2-7): EAGVVQSPRYKIIEKKQPVAFWCNPISGHNTLYWYLQNLGQGPELLIRYENEEAVDDSQLPKDRFSAERLKGVDSTLKIQPAELGDSAVYLCASSLGSGVEQYFGPGTRLTVT.

This clonotype was seen more than once but under ten times. The gene calls are TRBV4-3 and TRBJ2-6; D not certain. The germline gives CDR1 LGHNA, CDR2 YSLEER. Trimming cost V 4 bases and J 11 bases, with 21 bases left between them. The CDR3 is 16 amino acids. The CDR3 is CASSPKRNSPLYVLTF. CDR3 DNA: TGCGCCAGCAGCCCTAAAAGGAACAGCCCGTTGTACGTCCTGACTTTC.

This clonotype was seen only a few times. V and J are TRBV7-8 and TRBJ1-4, with 9 bases matching TRBD1. This CDR3 has 16 amino acids. V lost 1 base, J lost 8 bases, and 8 bases stayed unmatched. Germline CDR1 and CDR2: SGHVS and FQNEAQ. The CDR3 loop reads CASSLGTGAMGEKLFF. The CDR3, as DNA: TGTGCCAGCAGCTTAGGGACAGGGGCCATGGGAGAAAAACTGTTTTTT. The full variable domain, completed using reference TRBV7-8 and TRBJ1-4, is GAGVSQSPRYKVAKRGQDVALRCDPISGHVSLFWYQQALGQGPEFLTYFQNEAQLDKSGLPSDRFFAERPEGSVSTLKIQRTQQEDSAVYLCASSLGTGAMGEKLFFGSGTQLSVL.

At least ten counts were recorded for this clonotype. This chain uses TRBV25-1 with TRBJ2-3; 9 nucleotides match TRBD2. This CDR3 has 19 amino acids. The V segment lost 2 bases and the J segment 6 bases; nucleotides outside the gene matches: 18. Germline CDR1 reads MGHDK; CDR2 reads SYGVNS. DNA of the CDR3: TGTGCCAGCAGTGAAGGGTTCGTACCCTGGCGGGAGGGCCCGGATACGCAGTATTTT. It translates to CASSEGFVPWREGPDTQYF.

This clonotype was counted only a few times. This chain links TRBV7-9 with TRBJ2-1, with TRBD2 matching over 9 bases. From germline, CDR1 is SEHNR and CDR2 FQNEAQ (reference sequence). With V trimmed by 5 bases and J by 3 bases, 11 bases remained unmatched. The CDR3 spans 17 residues. CDR3 sequence: CASSEPLAGRGYNEQFF. CDR3 bases: TGTGCCAGCAGCGAACCTCTAGCGGGAAGAGGCTACAATGAGCAGTTCTTC.

This chain connects TRBV12-3 or TRBV12-4 to TRBJ2-5; D gene ambiguous. Trimming stripped 3 bases from V and 5 bases from J, with 10 bases between. This CDR3 has 13 amino acids. As DNA, the CDR3 is TGTGCCAGCAGTTTCAAGCAGTTGGAGACCCAGTACTTC. This codes for CASSFKQLETQYF.

In its sample, this clonotype was seen a few times. V and J are TRBV6-6 and TRBJ2-7; D call uncertain. The CDR3 is made up of 17 amino acids. Trimming left V 2 bases short and J 4 bases short, with 21 bases between. Germline V lookup: CDR1 MNHNY, CDR2 SVGAGI (reference sequence). The CDR3 loop is CASSYPPIAVGPYEQYF. The CDR3 region has the DNA TGTGCCAGCAGTTACCCTCCCATTGCGGTTGGGCCTTACGAGCAGTACTTC.

The gene calls are TRBV7-9 and TRBJ1-1, with 9 nucleotides matching TRBD1. J gave up 5 bases and V 4 bases, and 8 bases lay outside the gene matches. Germline values: CDR1 SEHNR, CDR2 FQNEAQ (reference sequence). CDR3 length equals 15 residues. The CDR3: CASSWGQGGDTEAFF. CDR3 coding DNA: TGTGCCAGCAGCTGGGGACAGGGCGGAGATACTGAAGCTTTCTTT.

The chain is built from TRBV6-2 or TRBV6-3 and TRBJ1-6; D not certain. The CDR3 has 15 residues. The V gene lost 0 bases and the J gene lost 5 bases, with 8 bases spanning the gap. Germline CDR1 and CDR2: MNHEY and SVGEGT. CDR3 protein: CASSYSNGDNSPLHF. CDR3 coding DNA: TGTGCCAGCAGTTACTCGAACGGGGATAATTCACCCCTCCACTTT.

The table lists this clonotype with a few counts. The rearrangement links TRBV6-2 or TRBV6-3 to TRBJ2-1, with TRBD1 as a possible D gene (6 bases). Germline CDR1 MNHEY, CDR2 SVGEGT. This CDR3 has 15 residues. Trimming removed 6 bases at V and 8 bases at J, with 20 bases between. CDR3 DNA sequence: TGTGCCAGCAGGGACCTGATTGGGGGCGGCGATGAGCAGTTCTTC. Amino acids: CASRDLIGGGDEQFF.

This clonotype was detected only a few times. The chain couples TRBV11-2 to TRBJ2-3; the match to TRBD2 covers 13 bases. The germline V gene has CDR1 SGHAT and CDR2 FQNNGV. The CDR3 loop spans 19 amino acids. The trim removed 5 bases at V and 1 base at J, leaving 12 bases unmatched. CDR3 in DNA: TGTGCCAGCAGCACACCGACTAGCGGGGGGCCTTATCGCACAGATACGCAGTATTTT. It encodes CASSTPTSGGPYRTDTQYF.

J is TRBJ2-3 and V is TRBV21-1. TRBV21-1 is flagged as a pseudogene. The length of the CDR3 is 15 residues. The CDR3 DNA reads as TGTGCCAGCACCACAGGGGATCTTAGCACAGATACGCAGTATTTT. This codes for CASTTGDLSTDTQYF.

This clonotype was detected once. V is TRBV7-6 and J is TRBJ2-7, with D possibly being TRBD2 (5 bases). Germline CDR1 is SGHVS and CDR2 is FNYEAQ. The CDR3 consists of 13 residues. The germline V and J ends were trimmed by 5 bases and 3 bases, with 11 bases remaining between them. The chain's CDR3 is CASSPAGGYEQYF. The CDR3 region has the DNA TGTGCCAGCAGCCCCGCGGGCGGCTACGAGCAGTACTTC.

The V call is TRBV6-2 or TRBV6-3, the J call TRBJ1-5; 11 nucleotides align to TRBD1. The CDR3 runs to 16 residues. J gave up 7 bases and V 5 bases, and 10 bases lay outside the gene matches. Germline CDR1 and CDR2: MNHEY and SVGEGT. The CDR3 loop reads CASSKHGTGGWQPQHF. The CDR3 bases are TGTGCCAGCAGTAAACACGGGACAGGGGGTTGGCAGCCCCAGCATTTT.

This clonotype was seen more than once but under ten times. The chain carries TRBV5-6 and TRBJ2-3; D may be TRBD2 (6 bases). The CDR3 has 16 residues. Germline V gene data show CDR1 as SGHDT and CDR2 as YYEEEE. The ends were cut back, 4 bases at V and 0 bases at J, with 15 bases in the middle. CDR3 loop: CASSMGDSVSTDTQYF. CDR3 nucleotides: TGTGCCAGCAGCATGGGGGACTCCGTTAGCACAGATACGCAGTATTTT. Using reference TRBV5-6 and TRBJ2-3 for the parts outside the CDR3, the full variable domain is DAGVTQSPTHLIKTRGQQVTLRCSPKSGHDTVSWYQQALGQGPQFIFQYYEEEERQRGNFPDRFSGHQFPNYSSELNVNALLLGDSALYLCASSMGDSVSTDTQYFGPGTRLTVL.

V and J are TRBV6-1 and TRBJ1-1; D unclear. The germline V and J ends were trimmed by 4 bases and 1 base, with 10 bases remaining between them. Per germline, CDR1 MNHNS and CDR2 SASEGT. This CDR3 spans 14 amino acids. The CDR3, as DNA: TGTGCCAGCAGTGTAGACAATCCGAACACTGAAGCTTTCTTT. Protein: CASSVDNPNTEAFF.

The rearrangement uses TRBV12-3 or TRBV12-4 and TRBJ2-7; 12 positions match TRBD2. V was clipped by 7 bases and J by 3 bases; unmatched bases: 7. CDR3 length equals 15 residues. The CDR3: CASNRGLAGRYEQYF. In DNA form, the CDR3 reads TGTGCCAGCAACCGAGGACTAGCGGGACGCTACGAGCAGTACTTC.

This clonotype was recorded a few times. V and J are TRBV9 and TRBJ2-5; 10 bases fit TRBD2. J was trimmed by 1 base and V by 0 bases; bases with no gene match: 3. Germline CDR1 reads SGDLS; CDR2 reads YYNGEE. The CDR3 sequence is 16 residues long. In DNA, the CDR3 is TGTGCCAGCAGCGTAGGAGCGGGGGGGGCCCAAGAGACCCAGTACTTC. This sequence encodes CASSVGAGGAQETQYF.

This clonotype has a handful of counts. CDR3 nucleotide sequence: TGTGCCAGCAGCGCCCTGGGACAGGGGAACTATGGCTACACCTTC. It is translated as CASSALGQGNYGYTF. The rearrangement links TRBV9 to TRBJ1-2; 10 nucleotides line up with TRBD1. The CDR3 contains 15 residues. Per the germline V gene, CDR1 is SGDLS and CDR2 is YYNGEE. J was trimmed by 2 bases and V by 3 bases; bases with no gene match: 4.

The chain joins TRBV4-2 to TRBJ2-1, with TRBD1 matching 11 bases. The CDR3 totals 16 residues. Germline V CDR1 and CDR2: LGHNA, YNFKEQ. Trimming at V came to 0 bases and at J to 3 bases, leaving 1 base not matched to a gene. The CDR3 spells CASSQDGTGGYNEQFF. CDR3 nucleotide sequence: TGTGCCAGCAGCCAAGATGGGACAGGGGGCTACAATGAGCAGTTCTTC.

The chain joins TRBV18 to TRBJ2-7, with D uncertain. This CDR3 comprises 13 residues. V lost 3 bases to trimming and J lost 0 bases, with 6 bases between them. Germline CDR1 KGHSH, CDR2 LQKENI. The CDR3 region has the DNA TGTGCCAGCTCACCGCAGGACTCCTACGAGCAGTACTTC. Translated, it gives CASSPQDSYEQYF.